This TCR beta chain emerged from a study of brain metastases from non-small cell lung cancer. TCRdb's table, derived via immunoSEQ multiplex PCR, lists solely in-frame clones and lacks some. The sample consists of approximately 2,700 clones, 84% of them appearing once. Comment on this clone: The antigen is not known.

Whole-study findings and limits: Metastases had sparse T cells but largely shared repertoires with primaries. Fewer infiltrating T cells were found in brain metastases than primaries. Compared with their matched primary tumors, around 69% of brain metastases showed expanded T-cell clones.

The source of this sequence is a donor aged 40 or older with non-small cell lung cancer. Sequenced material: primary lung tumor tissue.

The CDR3 DNA reads as TGTGCCAGCAGCCCCTCCGGGCCCGCGAACACCGGGGAGCTGTTTTTT. It specifies CASSPSGPANTGELFF. The chain has TRBV16 and TRBJ2-2; D remains ambiguous. V lost 4 bases to trimming and J lost 0 bases, with 12 bases between them. Per the germline V gene, CDR1 is KGHSY and CDR2 is FQNENV. The CDR3 spans 16 residues.